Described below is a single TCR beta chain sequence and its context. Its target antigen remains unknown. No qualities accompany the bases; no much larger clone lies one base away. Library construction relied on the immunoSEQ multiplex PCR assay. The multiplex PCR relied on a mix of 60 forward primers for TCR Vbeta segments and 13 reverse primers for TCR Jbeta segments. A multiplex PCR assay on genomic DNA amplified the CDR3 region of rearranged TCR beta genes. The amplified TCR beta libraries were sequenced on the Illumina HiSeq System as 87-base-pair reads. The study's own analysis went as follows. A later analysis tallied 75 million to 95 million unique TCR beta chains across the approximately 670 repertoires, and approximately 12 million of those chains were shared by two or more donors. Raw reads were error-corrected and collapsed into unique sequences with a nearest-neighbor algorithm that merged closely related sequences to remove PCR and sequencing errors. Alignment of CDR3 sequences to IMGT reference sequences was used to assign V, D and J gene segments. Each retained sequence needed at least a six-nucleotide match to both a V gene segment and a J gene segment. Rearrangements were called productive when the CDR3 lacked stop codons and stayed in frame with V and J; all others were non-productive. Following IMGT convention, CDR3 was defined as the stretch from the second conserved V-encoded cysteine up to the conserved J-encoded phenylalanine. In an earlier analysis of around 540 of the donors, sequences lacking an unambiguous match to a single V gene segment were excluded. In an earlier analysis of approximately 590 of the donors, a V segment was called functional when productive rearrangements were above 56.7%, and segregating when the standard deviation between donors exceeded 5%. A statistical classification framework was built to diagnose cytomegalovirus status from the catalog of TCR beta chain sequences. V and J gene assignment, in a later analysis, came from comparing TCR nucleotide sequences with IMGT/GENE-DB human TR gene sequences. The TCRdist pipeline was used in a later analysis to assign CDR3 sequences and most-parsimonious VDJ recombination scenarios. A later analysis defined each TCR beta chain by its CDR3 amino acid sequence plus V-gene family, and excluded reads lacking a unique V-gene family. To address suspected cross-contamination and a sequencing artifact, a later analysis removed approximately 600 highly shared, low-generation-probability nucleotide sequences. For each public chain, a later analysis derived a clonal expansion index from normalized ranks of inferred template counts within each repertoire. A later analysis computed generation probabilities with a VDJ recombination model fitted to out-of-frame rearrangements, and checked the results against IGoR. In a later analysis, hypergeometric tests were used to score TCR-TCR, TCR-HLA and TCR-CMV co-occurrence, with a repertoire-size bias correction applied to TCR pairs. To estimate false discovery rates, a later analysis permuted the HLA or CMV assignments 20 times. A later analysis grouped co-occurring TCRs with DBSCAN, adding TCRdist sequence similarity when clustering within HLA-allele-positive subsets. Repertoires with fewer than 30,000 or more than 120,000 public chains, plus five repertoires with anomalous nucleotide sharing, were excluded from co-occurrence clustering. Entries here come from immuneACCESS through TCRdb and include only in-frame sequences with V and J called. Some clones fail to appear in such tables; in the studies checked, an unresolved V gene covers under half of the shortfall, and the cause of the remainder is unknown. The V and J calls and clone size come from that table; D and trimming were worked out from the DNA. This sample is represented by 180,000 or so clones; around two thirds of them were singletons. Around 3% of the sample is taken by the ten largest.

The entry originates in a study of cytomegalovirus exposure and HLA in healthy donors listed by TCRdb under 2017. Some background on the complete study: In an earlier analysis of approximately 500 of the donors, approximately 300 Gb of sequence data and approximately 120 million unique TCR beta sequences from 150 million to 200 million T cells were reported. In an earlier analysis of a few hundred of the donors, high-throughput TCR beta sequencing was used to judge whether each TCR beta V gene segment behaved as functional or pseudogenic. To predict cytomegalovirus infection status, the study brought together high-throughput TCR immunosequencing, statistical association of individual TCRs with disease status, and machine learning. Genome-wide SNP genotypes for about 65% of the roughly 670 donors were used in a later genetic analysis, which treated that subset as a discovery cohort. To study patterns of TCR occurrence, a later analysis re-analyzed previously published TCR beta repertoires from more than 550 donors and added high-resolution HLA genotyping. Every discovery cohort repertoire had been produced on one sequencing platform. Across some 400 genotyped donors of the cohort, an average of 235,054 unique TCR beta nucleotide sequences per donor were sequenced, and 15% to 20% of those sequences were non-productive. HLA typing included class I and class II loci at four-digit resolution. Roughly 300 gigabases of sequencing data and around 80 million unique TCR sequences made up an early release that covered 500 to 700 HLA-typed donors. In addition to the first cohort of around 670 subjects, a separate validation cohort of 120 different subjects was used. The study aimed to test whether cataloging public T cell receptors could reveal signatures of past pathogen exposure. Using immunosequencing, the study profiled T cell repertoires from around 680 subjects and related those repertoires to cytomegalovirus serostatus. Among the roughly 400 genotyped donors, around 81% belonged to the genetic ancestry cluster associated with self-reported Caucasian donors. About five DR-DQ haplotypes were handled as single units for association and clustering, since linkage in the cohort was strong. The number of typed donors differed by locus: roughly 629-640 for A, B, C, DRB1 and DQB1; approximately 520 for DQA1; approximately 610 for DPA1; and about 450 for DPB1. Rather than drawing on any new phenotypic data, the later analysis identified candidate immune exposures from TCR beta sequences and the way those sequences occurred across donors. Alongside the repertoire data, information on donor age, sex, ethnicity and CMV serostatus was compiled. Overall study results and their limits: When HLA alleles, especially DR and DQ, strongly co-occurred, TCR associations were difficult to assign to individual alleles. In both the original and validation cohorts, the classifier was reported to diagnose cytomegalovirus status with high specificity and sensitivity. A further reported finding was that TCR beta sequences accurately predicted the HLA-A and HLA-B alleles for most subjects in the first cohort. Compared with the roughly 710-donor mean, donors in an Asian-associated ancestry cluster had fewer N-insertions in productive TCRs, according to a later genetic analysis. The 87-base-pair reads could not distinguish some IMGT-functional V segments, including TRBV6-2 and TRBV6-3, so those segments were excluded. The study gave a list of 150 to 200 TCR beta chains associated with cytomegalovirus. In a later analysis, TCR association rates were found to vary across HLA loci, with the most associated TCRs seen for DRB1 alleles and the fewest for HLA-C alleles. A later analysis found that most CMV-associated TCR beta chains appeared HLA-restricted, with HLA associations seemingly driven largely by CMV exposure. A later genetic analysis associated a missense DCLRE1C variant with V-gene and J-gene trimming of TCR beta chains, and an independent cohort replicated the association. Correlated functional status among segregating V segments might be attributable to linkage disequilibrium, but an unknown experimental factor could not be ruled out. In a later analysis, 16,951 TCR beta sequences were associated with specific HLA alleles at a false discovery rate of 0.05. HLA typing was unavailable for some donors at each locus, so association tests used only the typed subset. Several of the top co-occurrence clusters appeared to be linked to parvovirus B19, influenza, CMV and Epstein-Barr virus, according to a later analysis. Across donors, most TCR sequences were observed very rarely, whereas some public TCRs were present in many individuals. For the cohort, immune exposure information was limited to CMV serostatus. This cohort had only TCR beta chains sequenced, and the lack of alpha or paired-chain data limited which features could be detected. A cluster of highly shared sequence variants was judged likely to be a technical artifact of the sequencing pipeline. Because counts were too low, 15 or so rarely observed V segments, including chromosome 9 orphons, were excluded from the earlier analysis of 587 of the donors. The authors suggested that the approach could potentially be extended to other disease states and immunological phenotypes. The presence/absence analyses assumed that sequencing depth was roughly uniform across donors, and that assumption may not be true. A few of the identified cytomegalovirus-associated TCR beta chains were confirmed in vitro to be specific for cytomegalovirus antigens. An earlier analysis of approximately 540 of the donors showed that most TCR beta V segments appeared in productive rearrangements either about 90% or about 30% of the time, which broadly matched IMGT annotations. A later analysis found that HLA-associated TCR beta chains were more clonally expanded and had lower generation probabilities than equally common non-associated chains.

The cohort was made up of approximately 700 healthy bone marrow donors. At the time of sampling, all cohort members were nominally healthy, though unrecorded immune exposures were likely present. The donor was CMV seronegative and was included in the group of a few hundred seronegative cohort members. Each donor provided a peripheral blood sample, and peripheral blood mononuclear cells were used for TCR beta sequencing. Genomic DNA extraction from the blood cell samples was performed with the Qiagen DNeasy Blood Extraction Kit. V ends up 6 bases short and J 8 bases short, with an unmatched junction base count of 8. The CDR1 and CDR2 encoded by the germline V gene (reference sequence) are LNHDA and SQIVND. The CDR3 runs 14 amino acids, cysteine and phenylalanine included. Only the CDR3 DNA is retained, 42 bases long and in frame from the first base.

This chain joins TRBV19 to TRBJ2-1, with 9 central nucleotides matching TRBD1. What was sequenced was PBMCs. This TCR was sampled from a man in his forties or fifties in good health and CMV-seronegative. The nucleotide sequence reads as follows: TGTGCCAGTAGGGCTAGGACAGGGGTCTATGAGCAGTTCTTC. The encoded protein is CASRARTGVYEQFF.